A single sample is the source of the 26 T cell receptor beta chains below, sequenced in a study of blood T cell repertoires in COVID-19 (dated by TCRdb to about 2020). Libraries were made using the immunoSEQ multiplex PCR assay. Drawn from immuneACCESS, this table holds only the in-frame rearrangements with V and J called that TCRdb kept. Clones are partly lost; checked studies trace under half to an unresolved V gene and leave the rest unexplained. The sample includes approximately 70,000 clones, with roughly nine tenths observed a single time. The ten largest clones represent around 7.3% of the sample. The sequenced sample consisted of peripheral blood. The source is a man between 35 and 55 years old with COVID-19, enrolled during active disease.

The chain combines TRBV28 with TRBJ2-3; 9 nucleotides match TRBD1. The CDR3 has 15 amino acids. CDR1 and CDR2 from the germline V gene are MDHEN and SYDVKM. The ends lost 6 bases at V and 4 bases at J; junction bases unmatched: 8. CDR3 in DNA: TGTGCCAGCAGCAACCAACAGGGGGCTGCAGATACGCAGTATTTT. This encodes CASSNQQGAADTQYF.

The V and J genes are TRBV28 and TRBJ2-7; D gene unclear. The CDR3 runs to 13 residues. V lost 2 bases, J lost 7 bases, and 12 bases lay in between. The germline V gene encodes CDR1 MDHEN and CDR2 SYDVKM. CDR3: CASSLPHEDEQYF. Written as DNA, the CDR3 is TGTGCCAGCAGTTTACCACACGAGGATGAGCAGTACTTC.

The chain recombines TRBV30 with TRBJ2-7, with 10 nucleotides matching TRBD1. CDR1 GTSNPN and CDR2 SVGIG come from the germline V gene (reference sequence). V gave up 3 bases and J gave up 3 bases; unmatched junction bases: 5. This CDR3 has 14 amino acids. The DNA for the CDR3 is TGTGCCTGGAGCCGGGGACAGGGGATCTACGAGCAGTACTTC. Protein product: CAWSRGQGIYEQYF. The complete variable domain, with remaining parts taken from reference TRBV30 and TRBJ2-7, reads SQTIHQWPATLVQPVGSPLSLECTVEGTSNPNLYWYRQAAGRGLQLLFYSVGIGQISSEVPQNLSASRPQDRQFILSSKKLLLSDSGFYLCAWSRGQGIYEQYFGPGTRLTVT.

The chain has TRBV12-1 and TRBJ2-1; the table gives TRBD1 as D, unverified against the DNA. TRBV12-1 is a pseudogene. This CDR3 is built from 15 residues. The CDR3 region is CASLSTVQGENEQFF. CDR3 DNA: TGTGCCAGCCTTTCGACGGTACAGGGGGAAAATGAGCAGTTCTTC.

This chain joins TRBV19 and TRBJ2-5; D possibly corresponds to TRBD1 (5 bases). The germline V and J ends were trimmed by 9 bases and 7 bases, with 15 bases remaining between them. This CDR3 is built from 12 residues. CDR1 is LNHDA, CDR2 SQIVND, per germline (reference sequence). CDR3 residues: CASTSIQGTQYF. CDR3 sequence (DNA): TGTGCCAGCACCAGCATTCAGGGGACCCAGTACTTC.

This chain connects TRBV19 to TRBJ2-3; no reliable D call. The CDR3 extends over 13 amino acids. Germline CDR1 and CDR2: LNHDA and SQIVND (reference sequence). CDR3 sequence (DNA): TGTGCGACGGGTGGTGCCCCCACAGATACGCAGTATTTT. Encoded protein: CATGGAPTDTQYF.

This chain joins TRBV18 and TRBJ2-7; D is unclear. With 2 bases removed from V and 4 bases from J, the gap between germline ends came to 6 bases. Germline V gives CDR1 KGHSH, CDR2 LQKENI. This CDR3 is 12 amino acids long. CDR3 nucleotides: TGTGCCAGCTCACCAAATTCTTACGAGCAGTACTTC. Its protein product is CASSPNSYEQYF.

This chain joins TRBV19 and TRBJ1-2, with 7 bases lining up with TRBD1. Trimming cost V 6 bases and J 3 bases; bases outside gene matches: 10. Per germline, CDR1 LNHDA and CDR2 SQIVND (reference sequence). The CDR3 loop spans 15 amino acids. CDR3 in amino acids: CASRGGQAPDYGYTF. The CDR3 nucleotides are TGTGCCAGTAGGGGCGGACAGGCCCCTGACTATGGCTACACCTTC.

This clone was observed a single time. The chain uses TRBV28 and TRBJ2-7, with a tentative D call TRBD1 (5 bases). This CDR3 is 17 amino acids long. Germline values: CDR1 MDHEN, CDR2 SYDVKM. V gave up 4 bases and J gave up 4 bases, with 23 bases separating them. The CDR3 DNA reads TGTGCCAGCAGTTCCACGCGTCAGGGCGGCTACCCTTACGAGCAGTACTTC. Protein product: CASSSTRQGGYPYEQYF.

This chain joins TRBV2 and TRBJ2-4; possibly TRBD1 for D (5 bases). Looked up from germline, CDR1 is SNHLY and CDR2 is FYNNEI. V was clipped by 6 bases and J by 1 base, with 16 bases between them. This CDR3 region has 16 residues. CDR3: CASRYPSSGAKNIQYF. CDR3 DNA: TGTGCCAGCAGATATCCGTCTTCAGGGGCCAAAAACATTCAGTACTTC.

The V call is TRBV4-1, the J call TRBJ2-7; 9 nucleotides align to TRBD2. The ends lost 2 bases at V and 2 bases at J; junction bases unmatched: 4. This CDR3 contains 15 residues. Germline V gene data show CDR1 as MGHRA and CDR2 as YSYEKL. CDR3: CASSQNSGRTYEQYF. Here the CDR3 DNA reads TGCGCCAGCAGCCAAAATAGCGGGAGAACCTACGAGCAGTACTTC.

The chain has TRBV30 and TRBJ2-3; 9 bases map to TRBD2. The CDR3 has 14 residues. Germline V gene data show CDR1 as GTSNPN and CDR2 as SVGIG (reference sequence). The junction had 9 bases not matched to a gene; V was cut back by 8 bases and J by 3 bases. CDR3 in amino acids: CARTGTSRTDTQYF. The CDR3, as DNA: TGTGCCCGGACCGGGACTAGCAGGACAGATACGCAGTATTTT.

J is TRBJ1-1 and V is TRBV5-1; 7 bases align to TRBD1. The CDR3 covers 14 residues. The ends lost 4 bases at V and 0 bases at J; junction bases unmatched: 3. Germline-derived CDR1 and CDR2 are SGHRS and YFSETQ. CDR3 nucleotides: TGCGCCAGCAGCATACAGGGGATGAACACTGAAGCTTTCTTT. Translating gives CASSIQGMNTEAFF.

V usage is TRBV5-5 and J usage is TRBJ1-2, with TRBD1 identical over 8 bases. Trimming took 2 bases from V and 7 from J; bases not matched to a gene: 7. Germline V gene data show CDR1 as SGHKS and CDR2 as YYEKEE (reference sequence). The CDR3 totals 14 residues. In DNA, the CDR3 is TGTGCCAGCAGCTTTCTTCAGGGGGCGGCTGGCTACACCTTC. Amino acids: CASSFLQGAAGYTF.

The chain combines TRBV10-3 with TRBJ2-5; 10 bases are shared with TRBD1. This CDR3 contains 16 residues. The germline V gene encodes CDR1 ENHRY and CDR2 SYGVKD. Trimming removed 3 bases from V and 1 base from J; junction bases left unmatched: 5. Here the CDR3 DNA reads TGTGCCATCAGTGAAGGGACAGGGGCTAGCCAAGAGACCCAGTACTTC. Encoded protein: CAISEGTGASQETQYF.

The V and J genes are TRBV7-9 and TRBJ2-6; weak D call: TRBD2 (6 bases). Germline values: CDR1 SEHNR, CDR2 FQNEAQ (reference sequence). This CDR3 contains 17 residues. Trimming shortened V by 8 bases and J by 0 bases, and 17 bases separated the two germline ends. The CDR3 bases are TGTGCCAGCCCGCCCCGGGGGACTGACTCTGGGGCCAACGTCCTGACTTTC. It specifies CASPPRGTDSGANVLTF.

J is TRBJ2-7 and V is TRBV11-3; maybe TRBD2 (5 bases). In germline, CDR1 is SGHNT, CDR2 YENEEA. Trimming removed 1 base at V and 3 bases at J, with 10 bases between. The CDR3 sequence is 14 residues long. CDR3 nucleotide sequence: TGTGCCAGCAGCTTAGGACCGGGAAACTACGAGCAGTACTTC. This gives the protein CASSLGPGNYEQYF.

V gene TRBV5-1 combines with J gene TRBJ1-2, with a weak D call TRBD1 (5 bases). The germline gives CDR1 SGHRS, CDR2 YFSETQ. Trimming left V 6 bases short and J 4 bases short, with 19 bases between. This CDR3 spans 15 amino acids. CDR3: CASTEGRDAVYGYTF. The CDR3 DNA is TGCGCCAGCACCGAAGGCAGGGATGCAGTCTATGGCTACACCTTC.

V and J are TRBV6-5 and TRBJ1-5; the match to TRBD1 covers 7 bases. Germline CDR1 is MNHEY and CDR2 is SVGAGI. Germline trimming cut 11 bases from V and 6 bases from J; bases unmatched to any gene: 10. This CDR3 is built from 13 residues. DNA for the CDR3: TGTGCCGGACAACAGGCAGGGGGTCAGCCCCAGCATTTT. It specifies CAGQQAGGQPQHF.

The chain uses TRBV5-1 and TRBJ1-3; perhaps TRBD1 as D (5 bases). Germline loops: CDR1 SGHRS, CDR2 YFSETQ. V lost 4 bases to trimming and J lost 6 bases, with 20 bases between them. This CDR3 has 16 amino acids. CDR3 sequence reads: CASSPGQGLTLNTIYF. The CDR3 nucleotides are TGCGCCAGCAGCCCGGGCCAGGGTCTTACCTTAAACACCATATATTTT.

This clone has only one observation. Written as DNA, the CDR3 is TGTGCCACCGCCCCCATTGGACAGGGGCGGGAGACCCAGTACTTC. Translating it yields CATAPIGQGRETQYF. The chain recombines TRBV6-5 with TRBJ2-5; TRBD1 matches 9 bases. CDR3 length: 15 amino acids. Germline values: CDR1 MNHEY, CDR2 SVGAGI. Trimming took 10 bases from V and 5 from J; bases not matched to a gene: 14.

The gene calls are TRBV5-1 and TRBJ2-2; the match to TRBD1 covers 7 bases. The V gene's germline CDR1 is SGHRS and CDR2 YFSETQ. The CDR3 has 14 amino acids. The junction had 2 bases not matched to a gene; V was cut back by 0 bases and J by 6 bases. The CDR3 here is CASSLVQGAGELFF. The CDR3 DNA reads TGCGCCAGCAGCTTGGTTCAGGGGGCCGGGGAGCTGTTTTTT.

This chain's CDR3 is CASSQLTAGNTIYF. DNA for the CDR3: TGCGCCAGCAGCCAATTGACAGCGGGAAACACCATATATTTT. The J gene is TRBJ1-3, the V gene TRBV4-1; weak D call: TRBD1 (5 bases). V was cut by 2 bases and J by 4 bases, with 9 bases left in between. Germline V gene sequence: CDR1 MGHRA, CDR2 YSYEKL. The CDR3 sequence is 14 residues long.

V gene TRBV6-5 combines with J gene TRBJ1-5; perhaps TRBD1 as D (6 bases). Per the germline V gene, CDR1 is MNHEY and CDR2 is SVGAGI. CDR3 size: 14 residues. Trimming took 6 bases from V and 2 from J, leaving 11 bases between them. The CDR3 loop reads CASRNRVGNQPQHF. CDR3 DNA: TGTGCCAGCAGGAACAGGGTAGGCAATCAGCCCCAGCATTTT.

The CDR3 DNA sequence: TGTGCCATCAGTGAGTCTCCAGCGGGGGGGCGTAGAGATACGCAGTATTTT. Amino acids: CAISESPAGGRRDTQYF. The chain joins TRBV10-3 to TRBJ2-3; TRBD2 aligns across 10 bases. CDR3 length: 17 residues. V trimming: 0 bases; J trimming: 5 bases; junction bases outside the gene matches: 8. Per germline, CDR1 ENHRY and CDR2 SYGVKD.

The chain uses TRBV6-1 and TRBJ2-2; tentatively, D is TRBD2 (6 bases). V lost 1 base and J lost 4, with 10 bases in between. In germline, CDR1 is MNHNS, CDR2 SASEGT. The CDR3 totals 15 residues. The CDR3, as DNA: TGTGCCAGCAGTGAAGGGGGGGAAGTCACCGGGGAGCTGTTTTTT. This codes for CASSEGGEVTGELFF.